This T cell receptor (beta chain) was observed in a study of blood T cell repertoires in COVID-19. Study as a whole: Acute and convalescent COVID-19 samples came from the United States, Italy and Spain. PBMCs, B-cell-depleted T cells, or T cells provided the cDNA or gDNA that made up the material.

V shed 4 bases and J shed 1 base, with 20 bases lying between them. The CDR3 contains 17 residues. The germline CDR1 and CDR2 sequences are SGDLS and YYNGEE. In the source study's methods: For nucleated cells, counts were estimated from reference gene primer amplification. Only in-frame clones appear in the TCRdb table, and some are missing; sequencing was by immunoSEQ multiplex PCR. V and J calls and clone size are copied from that table; D and trimming were computed from the DNA. This table has about 70,000 clones, about nine tenths appearing once. The chain uses TRBV9 and TRBJ2-5; tentatively, D is TRBD2 (7 bases). The TCR originated in a man over 45 with active COVID-19. The sequenced sample was peripheral blood. The CDR3 DNA follows: TGTGCCAGCAGCCCAATGGGGGGCGGGAGAGGCCAAGAGACCCAGTACTTC. Encoded protein: CASSPMGGGRGQETQYF.